This T cell receptor (beta chain) was retrieved from a study of blood T cell repertoires in COVID-19. Study details: PBMCs, B-cell-depleted T cells, or T cells were the source of the cDNA or gDNA that made up the material.

Using immunoSEQ multiplex PCR, the repertoire was profiled, and TCRdb retains in-frame clones only, with some absent. The profile shows 200,000 to 300,000 clones, approximately 80% of them singletons. Looked up from germline, CDR1 is KGHSH and CDR2 is LQKENI. The ends lost 6 bases at V and 6 bases at J; junction bases unmatched: 6. The CDR3 has 13 residues. As to this clone: Other DNA sequences in the sample encode the same CDR3.

V gene TRBV18 combines with J gene TRBJ1-1; 8 bases match TRBD1. The receptor's source is a woman of 80 years or more with COVID-19, enrolled during active disease. The sequenced material came from peripheral blood. Here the CDR3 DNA reads TGTGCCAGCTCGCCAGGACAGGGTGCTGAAGCTTTCTTT. It codes for CASSPGQGAEAFF.